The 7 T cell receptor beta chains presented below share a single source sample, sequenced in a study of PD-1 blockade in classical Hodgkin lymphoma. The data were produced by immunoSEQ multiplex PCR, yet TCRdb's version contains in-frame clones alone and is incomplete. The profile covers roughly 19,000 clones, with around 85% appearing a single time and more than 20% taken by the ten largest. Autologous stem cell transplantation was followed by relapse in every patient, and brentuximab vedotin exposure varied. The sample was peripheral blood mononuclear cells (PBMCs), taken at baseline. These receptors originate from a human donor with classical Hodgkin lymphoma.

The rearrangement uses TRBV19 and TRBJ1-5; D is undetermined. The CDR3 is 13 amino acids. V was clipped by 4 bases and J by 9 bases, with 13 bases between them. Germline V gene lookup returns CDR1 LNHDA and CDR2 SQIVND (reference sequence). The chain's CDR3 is CASSKGRFSPQHF. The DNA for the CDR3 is TGTGCCAGTAGTAAAGGCAGGTTCTCGCCCCAGCATTTT.

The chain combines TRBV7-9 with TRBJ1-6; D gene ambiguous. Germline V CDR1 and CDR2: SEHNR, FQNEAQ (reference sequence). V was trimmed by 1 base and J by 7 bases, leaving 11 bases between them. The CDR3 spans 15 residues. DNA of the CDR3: TGTGCCAGCAGCTTAGGAGGGCTAGGAAATTCACCCCTCCACTTT. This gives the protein CASSLGGLGNSPLHF.

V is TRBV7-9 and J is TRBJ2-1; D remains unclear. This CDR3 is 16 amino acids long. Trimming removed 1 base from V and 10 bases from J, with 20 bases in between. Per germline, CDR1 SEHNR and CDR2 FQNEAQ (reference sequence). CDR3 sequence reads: CASSLERTNPEWEQFF. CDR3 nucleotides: TGTGCCAGCAGCTTAGAAAGGACCAACCCGGAGTGGGAGCAGTTCTTC.

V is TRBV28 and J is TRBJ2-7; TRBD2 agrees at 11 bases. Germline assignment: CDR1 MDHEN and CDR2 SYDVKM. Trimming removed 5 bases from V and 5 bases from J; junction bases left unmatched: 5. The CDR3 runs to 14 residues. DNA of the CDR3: TGTGCCAGCAGTGTAGCGGGAGGGTTGAACGAGCAGTACTTC. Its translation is CASSVAGGLNEQYF. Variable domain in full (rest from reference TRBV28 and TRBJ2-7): DVKVTQSSRYLVKRTGEKVFLECVQDMDHENMFWYRQDPGLGLRLIYFSYDVKMKEKGDIPEGYSVSREKKERFSLILESASTNQTSMYLCASSVAGGLNEQYFGPGTRLTVT.

This CDR3 reads CASSIRHRGSTAFF. The CDR3 DNA reads TGTGCCAGCAGTATCCGGCACAGGGGGAGTACAGCTTTCTTT. The chain uses TRBV27 and TRBJ1-1, with 8 nucleotides matching TRBD1. CDR3 length: 14 amino acids. Germline V gene sequence: CDR1 MNHEY, CDR2 SMNVEV (reference sequence). Losses at the gene ends were 5 bases for V and 10 bases for J; bases not matched to a gene: 12.

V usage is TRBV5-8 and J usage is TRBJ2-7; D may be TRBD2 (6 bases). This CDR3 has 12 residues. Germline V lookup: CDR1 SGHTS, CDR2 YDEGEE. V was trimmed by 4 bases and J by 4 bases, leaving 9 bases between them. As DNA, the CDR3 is TGTGCCAGCAGCCTGGGACTTTACGAGCAGTACTTC. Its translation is CASSLGLYEQYF.

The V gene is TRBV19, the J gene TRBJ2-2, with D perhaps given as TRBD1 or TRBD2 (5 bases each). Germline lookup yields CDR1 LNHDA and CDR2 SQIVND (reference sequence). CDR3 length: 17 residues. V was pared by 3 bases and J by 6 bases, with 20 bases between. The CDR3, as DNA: TGTGCCAGTAGTATCGATTCTGGGGGTAGCTTCCCCGGGGAGCTGTTTTTT. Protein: CASSIDSGGSFPGELFF.